Listed below are T cell receptor beta chains from one sample, sequenced in a study of T cells in Graves' hyperthyroidism and ophthalmopathy. TCRdb independently ran MiXCR on the multiplex PCR reads; one entry per CDR3 protein. In the table there are some 800,000 distinct CDR3 sequences, 38% of which are singletons. Sequencing was done on a sample of blood. Receptors originate from a man younger than 35 with Graves' hyperthyroidism. Both conserved end residues are part of each CDR3. D genes are given only for firm matches. Only some rows state a clone size, as once, few, many or a class for expanded clones.

j_gene: TRBJ1-1
abundance: few
d_gene: NA
v_gene: TRBV7-2
CDR3nt: TGTGCCAGCAGCGCGGAAGTCACAGGCCCAAGGGCTTTCTTT
CDR3aa: CASSAEVTGPRAFF

j_gene: TRBJ1-5
abundance: many
d_gene: NA
v_gene: TRBV2
CDR3nt: TGTGCCAGCAGTGAAGGGGCGCGGGGTCAGCCCCAGCATTTT
CDR3aa: CASSEGARGQPQHF

j_gene: TRBJ2-7
abundance: few
d_gene: NA
v_gene: TRBV28
CDR3nt: TGTGCCAGCAGTCTAACGGGGTTCTCCTACGAGCAGTACTTC
CDR3aa: CASSLTGFSYEQYF

j_gene: TRBJ2-7
abundance: NA
d_gene: NA
v_gene: TRBV7-8
CDR3nt: TGTGCCAGCAGCTTCCACAACACCTACGAGCAGTACTTC
CDR3aa: CASSFHNTYEQYF

j_gene: TRBJ2-3
abundance: few
d_gene: NA
v_gene: TRBV5-1
CDR3nt: TGCGCCAGCAGCTTGGAGCAGCTAGCGAGAACAGATACGCAGTATTTT
CDR3aa: CASSLEQLARTDTQYF

j_gene: TRBJ1-6
abundance: NA
d_gene: TRBD1
v_gene: TRBV29-1
CDR3nt: TGCAGCGTTGTCGACAGGGTGGGCTCACCCCTCCACTTT
CDR3aa: CSVVDRVGSPLHF

j_gene: TRBJ2-5
abundance: NA
d_gene: TRBD2
v_gene: TRBV20-1
CDR3nt: TGCAGTGCCCACGGGGGGTTGGGGAAAGAGACCCAGTACTTC
CDR3aa: CSAHGGLGKETQYF

j_gene: TRBJ1-3
abundance: NA
d_gene: TRBD1
v_gene: TRBV19
CDR3nt: TGTGCCAGTAGTGTAGCGGCAGGGGGCTGGAACACCATATATTTT
CDR3aa: CASSVAAGGWNTIYF

j_gene: TRBJ1-6
abundance: NA
d_gene: TRBD1
v_gene: TRBV9
CDR3nt: TGTGCCAGCAGTTTAAAAGGGACAGCGAATTCACCCCTCCACTTT
CDR3aa: CASSLKGTANSPLHF

j_gene: TRBJ2-3
abundance: once
d_gene: NA
v_gene: TRBV25-1
CDR3nt: TGTGCCAGCAGCCAGGACCGTTCCACAGATACGCAGTATTTT
CDR3aa: CASSQDRSTDTQYF

j_gene: TRBJ2-5
abundance: few
d_gene: TRBD1
v_gene: TRBV5-1
CDR3nt: TGCGCCAGCAGCCTGCTCCGGGACAGCCCCGAGACCCAGTACTTC
CDR3aa: CASSLLRDSPETQYF

j_gene: TRBJ2-5
abundance: NA
d_gene: NA
v_gene: TRBV10-3
CDR3nt: TGTGCCACCCGACAGGATGGGAGCAAAGAGACCCAGTACTTC
CDR3aa: CATRQDGSKETQYF

j_gene: TRBJ1-6
abundance: NA
d_gene: TRBD1
v_gene: TRBV7-9
CDR3nt: TGTGCCAGCAGCTTAGATGGGACAGGGAATAATTCACCCCTCCACTTT
CDR3aa: CASSLDGTGNNSPLHF

j_gene: TRBJ2-2
abundance: many
d_gene: NA
v_gene: TRBV29-1
CDR3nt: TGCAGCGCGGCTCCGCCGGGACCGTCGAACACCGGGGAGCTGTTTTTT
CDR3aa: CSAAPPGPSNTGELFF

j_gene: TRBJ2-7
abundance: few
d_gene: TRBD1
v_gene: TRBV20-1
CDR3nt: TGCAGTGCACGGGACAGGCGACGCTCCTACGAGCAGTACTTC
CDR3aa: CSARDRRRSYEQYF

j_gene: TRBJ2-7
abundance: NA
d_gene: NA
v_gene: TRBV4-2
CDR3nt: TGTGCCAGCAGCCAAGATTGGCTAGAGTCCTACGAGCAGTACTTC
CDR3aa: CASSQDWLESYEQYF

j_gene: TRBJ1-1
abundance: NA
d_gene: NA
v_gene: TRBV20-1
CDR3nt: TGCAGTGCTAGGGCCGGGCTTGTGTCTGAAGCTTTCTTT
CDR3aa: CSARAGLVSEAFF

j_gene: TRBJ2-5
abundance: NA
d_gene: TRBD1
v_gene: TRBV29-1
CDR3nt: TGCAGCGTCCCAGGGACAGGGGGCGAGACCCAGTACTTC
CDR3aa: CSVPGTGGETQYF

j_gene: TRBJ2-7
abundance: NA
d_gene: NA
v_gene: TRBV6-5
CDR3nt: TGTGCCAGCAGTTACTCGACGACCGAGCAGTACTTC
CDR3aa: CASSYSTTEQYF

j_gene: TRBJ1-1
abundance: NA
d_gene: TRBD1
v_gene: TRBV2
CDR3nt: TGTGCCAGCGGGGGACAGGGAAGAATGAACACTGAAGCTTTCTTT
CDR3aa: CASGGQGRMNTEAFF

j_gene: TRBJ1-3
abundance: few
d_gene: NA
v_gene: TRBV12-3/TRBV12-4
CDR3nt: TGTGCCAGCACCCCACATGGGAGGAGCTCTGGAAACACCATATATTTT
CDR3aa: CASTPHGRSSGNTIYF

j_gene: TRBJ1-4
abundance: NA
d_gene: NA
v_gene: TRBV14
CDR3nt: TGTGCCAGCAGCCAAGTCGGGCCTATCAATGAAAAACTGTTTTTT
CDR3aa: CASSQVGPINEKLFF

j_gene: TRBJ2-7
abundance: few
d_gene: TRBD2
v_gene: TRBV6-5
CDR3nt: TGTGCCAGCAGTTACGTTAGCGGGAGGGCCAACGAGCAGTACTTC
CDR3aa: CASSYVSGRANEQYF

j_gene: TRBJ2-2
abundance: many
d_gene: TRBD1
v_gene: TRBV10-3
CDR3nt: TGTGCCATTGGACAGGGTCGGACCGGGGAGCTGTTTTTT
CDR3aa: CAIGQGRTGELFF

j_gene: TRBJ1-1
abundance: NA
d_gene: NA
v_gene: TRBV28
CDR3nt: TGTGCCAGCAGTTTAGGTTGGAAAGTGGACACTGAAGCTTTCTTT
CDR3aa: CASSLGWKVDTEAFF

j_gene: TRBJ1-1
abundance: NA
d_gene: NA
v_gene: TRBV11-2
CDR3nt: TGTGCCAGCAGCTTAGTCGGGCCGGGATGGGTGAACACTGAAGCTTTCTTT
CDR3aa: CASSLVGPGWVNTEAFF

j_gene: TRBJ2-1
abundance: NA
d_gene: NA
v_gene: TRBV29-1
CDR3nt: TGCAGCGTTGAAGGGGTCAATGAGCAGTTCTTC
CDR3aa: CSVEGVNEQFF

j_gene: TRBJ2-7
abundance: many
d_gene: NA
v_gene: TRBV25-1
CDR3nt: TGTGCCAGCGGCGATTCACAGGGCGGCGACGAGCAGTACTTC
CDR3aa: CASGDSQGGDEQYF

j_gene: TRBJ1-2
abundance: NA
d_gene: TRBD1
v_gene: TRBV7-9
CDR3nt: TGTGCCAGCAGACGACAGGGGGACGACTATGGCTACACCTTC
CDR3aa: CASRRQGDDYGYTF

j_gene: TRBJ1-2
abundance: NA
d_gene: TRBD1
v_gene: TRBV5-1
CDR3nt: TGCGCCAGCAGCCAGGAGCCGGGACAGGATGTCTATGGCTACACCTTC
CDR3aa: CASSQEPGQDVYGYTF

j_gene: TRBJ1-4
abundance: NA
d_gene: NA
v_gene: TRBV24-1
CDR3nt: TGTGCCACCAGTGATCCCTCGCGGGGGGCCCGTGAAAAACTGTTTTTT
CDR3aa: CATSDPSRGAREKLFF

j_gene: TRBJ2-7
abundance: NA
d_gene: TRBD2
v_gene: TRBV7-2
CDR3nt: TGTGCCAGCAGCCGTAGCGGGAGGACCAACGAGCAGTACTTC
CDR3aa: CASSRSGRTNEQYF